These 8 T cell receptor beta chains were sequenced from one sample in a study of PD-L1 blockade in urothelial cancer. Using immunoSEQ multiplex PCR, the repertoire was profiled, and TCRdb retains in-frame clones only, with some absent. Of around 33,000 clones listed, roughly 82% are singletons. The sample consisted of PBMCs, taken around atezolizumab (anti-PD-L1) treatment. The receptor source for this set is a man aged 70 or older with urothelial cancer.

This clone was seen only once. CDR3 coding DNA: TGTGCCAGCAGTTTGGGCGGGACGAGCTACAATGAGCAGTTCTTC. It translates to CASSLGGTSYNEQFF. This chain uses TRBV27 with TRBJ2-1; D may be TRBD2 (6 bases). V lost 3 bases and J lost 3, with 12 bases in between. Germline V gene lookup returns CDR1 MNHEY and CDR2 SMNVEV (reference sequence). The length of the CDR3 is 15 residues.

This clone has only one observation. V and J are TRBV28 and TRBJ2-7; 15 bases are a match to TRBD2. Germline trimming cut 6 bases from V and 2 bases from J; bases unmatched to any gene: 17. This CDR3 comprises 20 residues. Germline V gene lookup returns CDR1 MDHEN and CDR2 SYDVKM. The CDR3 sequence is CASSPKGRTSGRAFTYEQYF. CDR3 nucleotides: TGTGCCAGCAGCCCAAAGGGGAGGACTAGCGGGAGGGCCTTCACCTACGAGCAGTACTTC. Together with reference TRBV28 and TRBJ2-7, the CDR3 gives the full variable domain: DVKVTQSSRYLVKRTGEKVFLECVQDMDHENMFWYRQDPGLGLRLIYFSYDVKMKEKGDIPEGYSVSREKKERFSLILESASTNQTSMYLCASSPKGRTSGRAFTYEQYFGPGTRLTVT.

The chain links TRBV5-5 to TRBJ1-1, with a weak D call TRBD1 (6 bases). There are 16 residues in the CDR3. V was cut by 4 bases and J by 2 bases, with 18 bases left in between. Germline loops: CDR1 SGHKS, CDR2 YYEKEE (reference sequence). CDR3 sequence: CASSQHAGTYNTEAFF. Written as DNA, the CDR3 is TGTGCCAGCAGCCAACATGCCGGGACATACAACACTGAAGCTTTCTTT.

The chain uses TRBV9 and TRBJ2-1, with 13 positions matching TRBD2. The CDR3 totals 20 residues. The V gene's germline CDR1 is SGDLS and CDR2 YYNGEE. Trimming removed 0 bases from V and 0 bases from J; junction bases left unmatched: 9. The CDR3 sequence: CASSVDGLAGVQSSYNEQFF. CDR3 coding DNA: TGTGCCAGCAGCGTAGATGGACTAGCGGGGGTACAGAGCTCCTACAATGAGCAGTTCTTC.

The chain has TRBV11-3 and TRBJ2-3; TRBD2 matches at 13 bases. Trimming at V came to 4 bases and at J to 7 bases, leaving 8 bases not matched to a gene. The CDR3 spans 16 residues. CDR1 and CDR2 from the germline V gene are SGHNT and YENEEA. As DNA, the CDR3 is TGTGCCAGCAGCTCCCTAACTAGCGGGAGGGAAAATACGCAGTATTTT. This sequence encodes CASSSLTSGRENTQYF. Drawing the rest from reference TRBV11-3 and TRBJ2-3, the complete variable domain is EAGVVQSPRYKIIEKKQPVAFWCNPISGHNTLYWYLQNLGQGPELLIRYENEEAVDDSQLPKDRFSAERLKGVDSTLKIQPAELGDSAVYLCASSSLTSGRENTQYFGPGTRLTVL.

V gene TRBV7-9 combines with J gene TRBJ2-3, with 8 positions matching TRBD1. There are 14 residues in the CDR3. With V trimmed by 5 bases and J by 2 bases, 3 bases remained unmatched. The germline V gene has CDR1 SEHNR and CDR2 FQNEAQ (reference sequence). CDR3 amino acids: CASSLDRVTDTQYF. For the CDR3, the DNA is TGTGCCAGCAGCCTGGACAGGGTCACAGATACGCAGTATTTT.

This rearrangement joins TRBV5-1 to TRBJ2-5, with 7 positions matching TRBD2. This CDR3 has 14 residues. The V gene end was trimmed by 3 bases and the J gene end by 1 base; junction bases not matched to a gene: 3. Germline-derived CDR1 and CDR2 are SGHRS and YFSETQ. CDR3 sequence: CASSWSGAQETQYF. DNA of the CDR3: TGCGCCAGCAGCTGGAGCGGGGCCCAAGAGACCCAGTACTTC. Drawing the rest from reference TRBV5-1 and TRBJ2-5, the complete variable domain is KAGVTQTPRYLIKTRGQQVTLSCSPISGHRSVSWYQQTPGQGLQFLFEYFSETQRNKGNFPGRFSGRQFSNSRSEMNVSTLELGDSALYLCASSWSGAQETQYFGPGTRLLVL.

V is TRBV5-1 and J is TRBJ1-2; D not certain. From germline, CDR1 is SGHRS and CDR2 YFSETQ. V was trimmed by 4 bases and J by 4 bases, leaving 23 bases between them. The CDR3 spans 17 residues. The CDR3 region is CASSINPTDTSGYGYTF. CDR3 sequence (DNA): TGCGCCAGCAGCATCAACCCCACCGACACCAGCGGCTATGGCTACACCTTC.